The 27 T cell receptor beta chains below were found in one sample sequenced in a study of shared clonotypes between healthy human individuals. Some clones are missing from TCRdb's copy, which holds only in-frame ones; the method was immunoSEQ multiplex PCR. In the table there are millions of clones, around nine tenths of which are singletons. Sequencing was carried out using naive CD4+ T cells sorted from blood. Subset given: CD45RA+ positively selected. All receptors derive from a man younger than 30 in good health.

Remarks on this clone: Other DNA variants within this sample encode the same CDR3. The chain uses TRBV5-6 and TRBJ2-5; 7 nucleotides align to TRBD2. Germline CDR1 reads SGHDT; CDR2 reads YYEEEE. V dropped 1 base and J dropped 5; count of bases not matched to a gene: 5. The CDR3 has 14 amino acids. CDR3 region: CASSLIRGGETQYF. CDR3 bases: TGTGCCAGCAGCTTGATAAGGGGAGGGGAGACCCAGTACTTC.

The chain links TRBV30 to TRBJ2-5; weak D call: TRBD2 (6 bases). The CDR3 is made up of 16 amino acids. The germline CDR1 and CDR2 sequences are GTSNPN and SVGIG (reference sequence). Deletions cut 5 bases from V and 1 base from J, with 20 bases between. The CDR3 region is CAWVRAGPGIQETQYF. The CDR3 region has the DNA TGTGCCTGGGTTCGGGCGGGGCCGGGGATCCAAGAGACCCAGTACTTC.

The CDR3 nucleotides read TGTGCCTGGACTCATTACAGGGACAGGGCCTACGAGCAGTACTTC. As protein: CAWTHYRDRAYEQYF. The genes are TRBV30 and TRBJ2-7; 9 positions match TRBD1. CDR1 is GTSNPN and CDR2 is SVGIG in the germline V gene (reference sequence). The CDR3 spans 15 residues. Trimming removed 4 bases from V and 2 bases from J; junction bases left unmatched: 9.

The genes are TRBV21-1 and TRBJ1-4. TRBV21-1 is a pseudogene segment. The CDR3 length is 16 residues. As DNA, the CDR3 is TGTGCCAGCAGCAAAGGTTCCGGGGTCGCCAGCGGGAAACTGTTTTTT. It codes for CASSKGSGVASGKLFF.

The rearrangement joins TRBV29-1 to TRBJ2-3; 7 positions match TRBD1. Germline assignment: CDR1 SQVTM and CDR2 ANQGSEA. The CDR3 extends over 14 amino acids. V trimming: 6 bases; J trimming: 0 bases; junction bases outside the gene matches: 6. The CDR3 reads CSVLGQLSTDTQYF. The CDR3 nucleotides read TGCAGCGTGCTGGGACAGCTTAGCACAGATACGCAGTATTTT.

The genes are TRBV6-5 and TRBJ1-6; D is uncertain. The CDR3 consists of 12 residues. CDR1 MNHEY and CDR2 SVGAGI come from the germline V gene. The V end was cut by 5 bases, the J end by 10 bases, with 9 bases between. The CDR3 DNA reads as TGTGCCAGCAGTAGACACGGGTCACCCCTCCACTTT. Protein product: CASSRHGSPLHF.

This clone is a singleton in its sample. The V and J genes are TRBV7-6 and TRBJ2-3; D possibly corresponds to TRBD2 (6 bases). V shed 5 bases and J shed 4 bases, with 13 bases lying between them. Germline CDR1 SGHVS, CDR2 FNYEAQ. The CDR3 runs to 14 residues. The CDR3 loop is CASSTEEGSDTQYF. The CDR3 DNA sequence: TGTGCCAGCAGCACCGAGGAGGGCTCAGATACGCAGTATTTT.

This chain joins TRBV6-5 and TRBJ2-7, with 9 positions matching TRBD2. The CDR3 runs 14 residues. With V trimmed by 6 bases and J by 2 bases, 5 bases remained unmatched. Germline V gives CDR1 MNHEY, CDR2 SVGAGI. The CDR3 region has the DNA TGTGCCAGCAGCTACCTAGCGGGGCCCTACGAGCAGTACTTC. It translates to CASSYLAGPYEQYF.

This chain joins TRBV5-4 and TRBJ1-2; 10 nucleotides align to TRBD1. After removal of 4 bases from V and 3 bases from J, the junction contained 6 bases not matched to a gene. There are 15 residues in the CDR3. The germline V gene has CDR1 SGHNT and CDR2 YYREEE (reference sequence). CDR3 bases: TGTGCCAGCAGCCCGCGACAGGGGGCCTACTATGGCTACACCTTC. It specifies CASSPRQGAYYGYTF.

The V and J genes are TRBV7-9 and TRBJ2-2; D is possibly TRBD2 (5 bases). This CDR3 is 14 amino acids long. Trimming pared 2 bases from V and 8 bases from J, leaving 12 bases between. CDR1 is SEHNR and CDR2 is FQNEAQ in the germline V gene (reference sequence). The CDR3 nucleotides are TGTGCCAGCAGCTTAACCCAGACTACTGGGGAGCTGTTTTTT. Translating gives CASSLTQTTGELFF. The variable domain in full, with the rest retrieved from reference TRBV7-9 and TRBJ2-2, is DTGVSQNPRHKITKRGQNVTFRCDPISEHNRLYWYRQTLGQGPEFLTYFQNEAQLEKSRLLSDRFSAERPKGSFSTLEIQRTEQGDSAMYLCASSLTQTTGELFFGEGSRLTVL.

The V and J genes are TRBV19 and TRBJ2-5; TRBD2 aligns across 10 bases. This CDR3 region has 16 residues. V lost 1 base to trimming and J lost 5 bases; unmatched junction nucleotides: 7. The V gene's germline CDR1 is LNHDA and CDR2 SQIVND (reference sequence). The CDR3 sequence: CASSIASGGARETQYF. For the CDR3, the DNA is TGTGCCAGTAGTATAGCGAGCGGGGGGGCCAGGGAGACCCAGTACTTC.

Comment on this clone: The same CDR3 is also encoded by other DNA sequences in this sample. The genes are TRBV5-6 and TRBJ2-7, with 9 bases lining up with TRBD1. The CDR3 has 14 amino acids. Per the germline V gene, CDR1 is SGHDT and CDR2 is YYEEEE. The junction had 5 bases not matched to a gene; V was cut back by 3 bases and J by 4 bases. The CDR3, as DNA: TGTGCCAGCAGCTCGGGACAGGGACGATACGAGCAGTACTTC. Translation gives CASSSGQGRYEQYF.

CDR3 sequence: CASSLRAEGGEQFF. The DNA of the CDR3 is TGTGCCAGCAGCCTTAGAGCGGAGGGGGGTGAGCAGTTCTTC. The chain employs TRBV5-4 and TRBJ2-1; perhaps D is TRBD1 or TRBD2 (6 bases each). The CDR3 loop spans 14 amino acids. CDR1 SGHNT and CDR2 YYREEE come from the germline V gene (reference sequence). Trimming took off 4 bases at V and 9 bases at J, with 17 bases between the two ends.

The CDR3 here is CASSLTSGISYEQYF. CDR3 sequence (DNA): TGCGCCAGCAGCTTGACTAGCGGGATCTCCTACGAGCAGTACTTC. The V gene is TRBV5-1, the J gene TRBJ2-7, with 10 bases that match TRBD2. The J segment lost 0 bases and the V segment lost 1 base, leaving 1 base of the junction unmatched. The CDR3 length is 15 residues. Germline-derived CDR1 and CDR2 are SGHRS and YFSETQ.

CDR3 in amino acids: CASSISRVYDQPQHF. The CDR3 region has the DNA TGTGCCAGTAGTATATCCAGGGTGTACGATCAGCCCCAGCATTTT. This chain links TRBV19 with TRBJ1-5, with a tentative D call TRBD1 (5 bases). CDR3 length equals 15 residues. Trimming stripped 2 bases from V and 5 bases from J, with 13 bases between. The V gene's germline CDR1 is LNHDA and CDR2 SQIVND (reference sequence).

This chain uses TRBV15 with TRBJ1-6; a possible D gene is TRBD1 (5 bases). The CDR3 runs to 16 residues. The ends were cut back, 1 base at V and 9 bases at J, with 16 bases in the middle. Germline V gives CDR1 LNHNV, CDR2 YYDKDF (reference sequence). CDR3 coding DNA: TGTGCCACCAGCAGAGTGGGGGTGGACCCCGGTTCACCCCTCCACTTT. It is translated as CATSRVGVDPGSPLHF.

The genes are TRBV7-2 and TRBJ2-2; D ambiguous. The CDR3 is made up of 16 amino acids. Germline CDR1 is SGHTA and CDR2 is FQGNSA. The V end was cut by 5 bases, the J end by 7 bases, with 20 bases between. CDR3 protein: CASSLGWALFGGELFF. In DNA, the CDR3 is TGTGCCAGCAGCCTCGGGTGGGCGTTGTTCGGCGGGGAGCTGTTTTTT.

This rearrangement joins TRBV7-2 to TRBJ2-3, with D uncertain. Trimming took 5 bases from V and 12 from J, leaving 18 bases between them. In germline, CDR1 is SGHTA, CDR2 FQGNSA. The CDR3 consists of 13 residues. CDR3: CASSTVLSVHQYF. The CDR3 region has the DNA TGTGCCAGCAGCACAGTTTTGTCAGTCCACCAGTATTTT.

This clone was detected only a few times. This chain uses TRBV4-1 with TRBJ2-7, with D perhaps being TRBD1 or TRBD2 (5 bases each). V was cut by 2 bases and J by 11 bases, with 10 bases left in between. The CDR3 contains 11 residues. Germline CDR1 is MGHRA and CDR2 is YSYEKL. CDR3 nucleotides: TGCGCCAGCAGCCAATCGGGGCCGAAGTACTTC. Amino acid sequence: CASSQSGPKYF.

The chain uses TRBV6-6 and TRBJ2-7; 11 positions match TRBD1. The germline V gene encodes CDR1 MNHNY and CDR2 SVGAGI (reference sequence). Trimming cost V 5 bases and J 2 bases; bases outside gene matches: 5. The CDR3 contains 15 residues. DNA of the CDR3: TGTGCCAGCAGTGGAGGACAGGGGGCGACCTACGAGCAGTACTTC. This sequence encodes CASSGGQGATYEQYF.

This chain joins TRBV10-3 and TRBJ2-2; D gene uncertain. In germline, CDR1 is ENHRY, CDR2 SYGVKD. CDR3 length equals 15 residues. Trimming shortened V by 4 bases and J by 0 bases, and 9 bases separated the two germline ends. The CDR3 DNA is TGTGCCATCAGTGCTATGGGGTCGAACACCGGGGAGCTGTTTTTT. Translation: CAISAMGSNTGELFF.

Worth noting for this clone: Within the sample, other DNA sequences also encode this same CDR3. The chain couples TRBV7-3 to TRBJ2-3; D not resolved. V dropped 3 bases and J dropped 3 bases, with 4 bases sitting between them. The germline gives CDR1 SGHTA, CDR2 FQGTGA. The CDR3 runs 12 residues. CDR3 DNA sequence: TGTGCCAGCAGCTTTGGTACAGATACGCAGTATTTT. Translated: CASSFGTDTQYF. The full variable domain, with the rest looked up from reference TRBV7-3 and TRBJ2-3, is GAGVSQTPSNKVTEKGKYVELRCDPISGHTALYWYRQSLGQGPEFLIYFQGTGAADDSGLPNDRFFAVRPEGSVSTLKIQRTERGDSAVYLCASSFGTDTQYFGPGTRLTVL.

The rearrangement links TRBV28 to TRBJ1-2; 9 bases map to TRBD1. The CDR3 runs 15 residues. Unmatched junction bases numbered 8, after V lost 6 bases and J lost 3 bases. Germline V gene data show CDR1 as MDHEN and CDR2 as SYDVKM. CDR3 nucleotides: TGTGCCAGCAGCGGTACCCGGGACAGGGACTATGGCTACACCTTC. Protein: CASSGTRDRDYGYTF.

The chain carries TRBV5-1 and TRBJ2-5; D call uncertain. The germline V gene encodes CDR1 SGHRS and CDR2 YFSETQ. The V end was cut by 4 bases, the J end by 9 bases, with 16 bases between. CDR3 size: 13 residues. CDR3 sequence reads: CASSLRADEAQYF. The CDR3 region has the DNA TGCGCCAGCAGCCTACGAGCCGATGAGGCCCAGTACTTC.

The V call is TRBV29-1, the J call TRBJ1-2; D is uncertain. The V gene lost 4 bases and the J gene lost 2 bases, with 14 bases spanning the gap. Germline-derived CDR1 and CDR2 are SQVTM and ANQGSEA. The CDR3 sequence is 14 residues long. The CDR3 region is CSVVVGLQNYGYTF. The CDR3 DNA is TGCAGCGTTGTGGTGGGGTTGCAGAACTATGGCTACACCTTC.

V gene TRBV7-9 combines with J gene TRBJ1-2; 7 positions match TRBD1. Germline V gene lookup returns CDR1 SEHNR and CDR2 FQNEAQ (reference sequence). This CDR3 comprises 15 residues. The J segment lost 7 bases and the V segment lost 5 bases, leaving 13 bases of the junction unmatched. CDR3 DNA: TGTGCCAGCAGCCCAAACCAGGGGGAGTTTGGTGGCTACACCTTC. This encodes CASSPNQGEFGGYTF. Combining the CDR3 with reference TRBV7-9 and TRBJ1-2 gives the whole variable domain DTGVSQNPRHKITKRGQNVTFRCDPISEHNRLYWYRQTLGQGPEFLTYFQNEAQLEKSRLLSDRFSAERPKGSFSTLEIQRTEQGDSAMYLCASSPNQGEFGGYTFGSGTRLTVV.

The chain has TRBV6-6 and TRBJ2-7, with no clear D. This CDR3 comprises 14 residues. Germline CDR1 is MNHNY and CDR2 is SVGAGI (reference sequence). V lost 0 bases, J lost 6 bases, and 12 bases lay in between. This CDR3 reads CASSYSRSHFEQYF. The CDR3 bases are TGTGCCAGCAGTTACTCCCGGTCCCACTTCGAGCAGTACTTC.